These 30 T cell receptor beta chains were sequenced from one sample in a study of OX40 agonist ivuxolimab in advanced cancers. Repertoires were generated with immunoSEQ multiplex PCR, while TCRdb's copy carries only in-frame clones and drops some. The sample lists about 49,000 clones; about 86% were seen once. The sample consisted of CD4+ or CD8+ T cells sorted from blood, taken in a trial of the OX40 agonist ivuxolimab. Source of these receptors: an adult with an advanced solid tumor such as melanoma, head and neck, liver or kidney cancer.

The chain employs TRBV14 and TRBJ1-2; tentative D call: TRBD1 (5 bases). CDR1 and CDR2 (germline): SGHDN, FVKESK. This CDR3 is 15 amino acids long. Trimming took 3 bases from V and 0 from J, leaving 11 bases between them. CDR3 sequence (DNA): TGTGCCAGCAGCCAGGGGGACGGCTCTAACTATGGCTACACCTTC. Its translation: CASSQGDGSNYGYTF.

The rearrangement joins TRBV10-3 to TRBJ2-7, with 7 nucleotides matching TRBD2. Germline assignment: CDR1 ENHRY and CDR2 SYGVKD. V shed 10 bases, J shed 4 bases, and the junction held 13 bases outside the gene matches. The CDR3 has 14 residues. In DNA form, the CDR3 reads TGTGCCACCCGCCTGGCGGGGGAGGGATACGAGCAGTACTTC. Its protein is CATRLAGEGYEQYF.

The chain carries TRBV4-2 and TRBJ2-7; 10 bases line up with TRBD2. The CDR3 extends over 16 amino acids. Germline CDR1 LGHNA, CDR2 YNFKEQ. The trim removed 1 base at V and 3 bases at J, leaving 6 bases unmatched. The CDR3 sequence: CASSQVSGRGLYEQYF. CDR3 coding DNA: TGTGCCAGCAGCCAAGTAAGCGGGAGGGGACTCTACGAGCAGTACTTC.

The chain employs TRBV7-2 and TRBJ2-5; no reliable D call. Germline loops: CDR1 SGHTA, CDR2 FQGNSA. The CDR3 extends over 14 amino acids. V was cut by 1 base and J by 3 bases, with 9 bases left in between. The CDR3 sequence: CASSLVQTKETQYF. CDR3 coding DNA: TGTGCCAGCAGCTTAGTACAGACAAAAGAGACCCAGTACTTC.

This chain uses TRBV7-2 with TRBJ2-3; TRBD2 is a possible D gene (6 bases). Germline V CDR1 and CDR2: SGHTA, FQGNSA. This CDR3 is 12 amino acids long. Trimming left V 6 bases short and J 5 bases short, with 9 bases between. The CDR3 bases are TGTGCCAGCAGTCAGGGAGGAGATACGCAGTATTTT. It codes for CASSQGGDTQYF.

This chain joins TRBV2 and TRBJ1-4, with 9 positions matching TRBD1. Looked up from germline, CDR1 is SNHLY and CDR2 is FYNNEI. This CDR3 has 14 residues. V lost 6 bases and J lost 5; bases outside the gene matches: 4. CDR3 DNA sequence: TGTGCCAGCAGAGAGGACAGGGGAAATGAAAAACTGTTTTTT. Translated: CASREDRGNEKLFF.

This clone was found a few times. The J gene is TRBJ1-2, the V gene TRBV18; TRBD1 agrees at 8 bases. Losses at the gene ends were 0 bases for V and 3 bases for J; bases not matched to a gene: 6. Germline values: CDR1 KGHSH, CDR2 LQKENI. The CDR3 has 16 residues. CDR3 region: CASSPPSDRVDYGYTF. The CDR3 region has the DNA TGTGCCAGCTCACCACCCTCGGACAGGGTAGACTATGGCTACACCTTC.

J is TRBJ1-1 and V is TRBV5-4, with D unresolved. Germline CDR1 reads SGHNT; CDR2 reads YYREEE (reference sequence). V was trimmed by 4 bases and J by 1 base, leaving 5 bases between them. There are 12 residues in the CDR3. In nucleotides, the CDR3 is TGTGCCAGCAGCCCGAGGAACACTGAAGCTTTCTTT. Encoded protein: CASSPRNTEAFF. Filled out from reference TRBV5-4 and TRBJ1-1, the complete variable domain reads ETGVTQSPTHLIKTRGQQVTLRCSSQSGHNTVSWYQQALGQGPQFIFQYYREEENGRGNFPPRFSGLQFPNYSSELNVNALELDDSALYLCASSPRNTEAFFGQGTRLTVV.

About this clone: Compared with germline, one end of the junction differs, possibly owing to a read error. V is TRBV10-3 and J is TRBJ1-2; D unresolved. The CDR3 loop spans 12 amino acids. Germline values: CDR1 ENHRY, CDR2 SYGVKD. The CDR3 sequence is CASSYANYGYTF. The DNA for the CDR3 is TGTGCCAGCAGTTATGCCAACTATGGCTACACCTTC.

The gene calls are TRBV18 and TRBJ1-3; D gene ambiguous. The germline V gene encodes CDR1 KGHSH and CDR2 LQKENI. V lost 3 bases and J 3 bases, leaving 9 bases between the germline ends. CDR3 length equals 14 residues. The DNA of the CDR3 is TGTGCCAGCTCACCGGAGGGCCGTGGAAACACCATATATTTT. Its translation is CASSPEGRGNTIYF.

This clone was counted only a few times. The rearrangement links TRBV6-6 to TRBJ1-2; maybe TRBD1 (6 bases). CDR3 length: 14 residues. With 7 bases removed from V and 0 bases from J, the gap between germline ends came to 12 bases. Germline V gives CDR1 MNHNY, CDR2 SVGAGI (reference sequence). CDR3 DNA sequence: TGTGCCAGCATATACGACAGGACTAACTATGGCTACACCTTC. This encodes CASIYDRTNYGYTF.

The rearrangement uses TRBV29-1 and TRBJ2-1, with D perhaps TRBD1 (5 bases). Germline lookup yields CDR1 SQVTM and CDR2 ANQGSEA. CDR3 length: 13 amino acids. Trimming removed 3 bases from V and 8 bases from J, with 14 bases in between. The CDR3 region has the DNA TGCAGCGTTGAGGGGCAGGGTTTGGATGAGCAGTTCTTC. Its translation is CSVEGQGLDEQFF.

The genes are TRBV10-1 and TRBJ2-3; TRBD2 agrees at 9 bases. This CDR3 spans 15 amino acids. V shed 6 bases, J shed 2 bases, and the junction held 6 bases outside the gene matches. CDR1 WNHNN and CDR2 SYGVQD come from the germline V gene (reference sequence). CDR3 sequence (DNA): TGCGCCAGCAGCTTAGCGGGAGTGAACACAGATACGCAGTATTTT. It yields the protein CASSLAGVNTDTQYF.

In its sample, this clone is medium-sized. V is TRBV7-9 and J is TRBJ1-4; D is unresolved. The V end was cut by 1 base, the J end by 8 bases, with 5 bases between. Germline V gene lookup returns CDR1 SEHNR and CDR2 FQNEAQ (reference sequence). The CDR3 totals 12 residues. CDR3 nucleotides: TGTGCCAGCAGCTTAGATCAGGAAAAACTGTTTTTT. Protein: CASSLDQEKLFF.

This clone was detected only a few times. This chain links TRBV5-1 with TRBJ2-3, with 7 bases matching TRBD2. J was trimmed by 0 bases and V by 0 bases; bases with no gene match: 4. CDR1 and CDR2 (germline): SGHRS, YFSETQ. CDR3 length: 16 amino acids. The CDR3: CASSLGLGGSTDTQYF. The CDR3 DNA is TGCGCCAGCAGCTTGGGCCTGGGAGGGAGCACAGATACGCAGTATTTT.

V is TRBV9 and J is TRBJ2-2; no firm D call. In germline, CDR1 is SGDLS, CDR2 YYNGEE. This CDR3 is built from 15 residues. V lost 5 bases, J lost 6 bases, and 17 bases lay in between. The CDR3 bases are TGTGCCAGCAGTGCCGTAGGGCAGCGCCCCGGGGAGCTGTTTTTT. It codes for CASSAVGQRPGELFF. The full variable domain, rest sourced from reference TRBV9 and TRBJ2-2, is DSGVTQTPKHLITATGQRVTLRCSPRSGDLSVYWYQQSLDQGLQFLIQYYNGEERAKGNILERFSAQQFPDLHSELNLSSLELGDSALYFCASSAVGQRPGELFFGEGSRLTVL.

Relative to its sample, this clone is medium-sized. The rearrangement links TRBV7-9 to TRBJ1-4, with D unclear. V lost 5 bases to trimming and J lost 8 bases, with 15 bases between them. This CDR3 region has 14 residues. The germline gives CDR1 SEHNR, CDR2 FQNEAQ (reference sequence). CDR3 loop: CASSRDKLEEKLFF. Written as DNA, the CDR3 is TGTGCCAGCAGCCGAGACAAATTGGAGGAAAAACTGTTTTTT.

The chain is built from TRBV28 and TRBJ2-7; D is possibly TRBD1 (5 bases). The CDR3 extends over 15 amino acids. V was clipped by 8 bases and J by 2 bases, with 19 bases between them. CDR1 MDHEN and CDR2 SYDVKM come from the germline V gene. The CDR3 DNA reads as TGTGCCAGCTTAAAAAGACCCCAGGGCGCCTACGAGCAGTACTTC. It translates to CASLKRPQGAYEQYF.

In this sample, this clone turned up once. This chain uses TRBV27 with TRBJ2-1; D gene unclear. This CDR3 spans 15 amino acids. Germline-derived CDR1 and CDR2 are MNHEY and SMNVEV (reference sequence). V lost 4 bases to trimming and J lost 2 bases, with 12 bases between them. CDR3 amino acids: CASSSPPLPYNEQFF. In nucleotides, the CDR3 is TGTGCCAGCAGTTCCCCGCCTCTGCCCTACAATGAGCAGTTCTTC.

This sequence joins TRBV27 and TRBJ2-3, with D unclear. CDR1 and CDR2 (germline): MNHEY, SMNVEV (reference sequence). The CDR3 length is 16 residues. V dropped 6 bases and J dropped 5 bases, with 21 bases sitting between them. CDR3 sequence: CASRSVGSSAGDTQYF. The CDR3 nucleotides read TGTGCCAGCAGAAGTGTGGGAAGTTCGGCTGGAGATACGCAGTATTTT.

The chain links TRBV30 to TRBJ1-5; D remains ambiguous. The V gene lost 3 bases and the J gene lost 4 bases, with 10 bases spanning the gap. In germline, CDR1 is GTSNPN, CDR2 SVGIG (reference sequence). The CDR3 totals 13 residues. The CDR3 reads CAWSVQQNQPQHF. CDR3 coding DNA: TGTGCCTGGAGCGTTCAACAGAATCAGCCCCAGCATTTT.

This clone was observed a single time. CDR3 nucleotides: TGTGCCAGCAGTTTATCCCCCACGATCACAGATACGCAGTATTTT. This translates into CASSLSPTITDTQYF. This chain connects TRBV27 to TRBJ2-3; D is undetermined. Germline-derived CDR1 and CDR2 are MNHEY and SMNVEV (reference sequence). Trimming stripped 0 bases from V and 2 bases from J, with 9 bases between. This CDR3 contains 15 residues.

The chain joins TRBV5-1 to TRBJ2-3; the match to TRBD2 covers 13 bases. Germline V gene sequence: CDR1 SGHRS, CDR2 YFSETQ. The CDR3 runs 18 residues. Trimming cost V 1 base and J 2 bases; bases outside gene matches: 7. The CDR3 region has the DNA TGCGCCAGCAGCTTGAGACTAGCGGGAGGTCGGAACACAGATACGCAGTATTTT. Amino acid sequence: CASSLRLAGGRNTDTQYF.

This chain links TRBV30 with TRBJ1-3, with no clear D. The germline CDR1 and CDR2 sequences are GTSNPN and SVGIG (reference sequence). Trimming stripped 0 bases from V and 4 bases from J, with 4 bases between. The CDR3 contains 12 residues. The CDR3 nucleotides are TGTGCCTGGAGTGTACGGGGAAACACCATATATTTT. Translating it yields CAWSVRGNTIYF.

This clone was recorded only once. This chain joins TRBV18 and TRBJ1-1; D possibly corresponds to TRBD1 (6 bases). The germline V and J ends were trimmed by 0 bases and 1 base, with 9 bases remaining between them. This CDR3 is 15 amino acids long. Germline values: CDR1 KGHSH, CDR2 LQKENI. CDR3 residues: CASSPPMGQNTEAFF. DNA of the CDR3: TGTGCCAGCTCACCACCGATGGGACAGAACACTGAAGCTTTCTTT.

The rearrangement uses TRBV30 and TRBJ2-7; TRBD2 matches at 12 bases. V shed 2 bases, J shed 3 bases, and the junction held 2 bases outside the gene matches. The CDR3 sequence is 14 residues long. CDR1 and CDR2 (germline): GTSNPN, SVGIG (reference sequence). Here the CDR3 reads CAWSQTSGSYEQYF. DNA for the CDR3: TGTGCCTGGAGTCAGACTAGCGGGAGCTACGAGCAGTACTTC.

The chain has TRBV29-1 and TRBJ1-5, with 11 bases aligning to TRBD1. CDR3 length: 15 residues. Germline values: CDR1 SQVTM, CDR2 ANQGSEA. Trimming took 7 bases from V and 6 from J; bases not matched to a gene: 11. The CDR3 DNA follows: TGCAGCGCCTCAGAGGGACAGGGGGGAGGTCAGCCCCAGCATTTT. Translating gives CSASEGQGGGQPQHF.

V gene TRBV7-9 combines with J gene TRBJ2-1; D possibly corresponds to TRBD2 (6 bases). CDR3 length equals 17 residues. V was trimmed by 6 bases and J by 0 bases, leaving 18 bases between them. The germline gives CDR1 SEHNR, CDR2 FQNEAQ (reference sequence). CDR3 region: CASSSPLAELSYNEQFF. The CDR3 DNA reads as TGTGCCAGCAGTTCCCCTTTAGCGGAGCTCTCCTACAATGAGCAGTTCTTC.

The genes are TRBV6-6 and TRBJ2-5; D gene ambiguous. This CDR3 contains 11 residues. V was trimmed by 6 bases and J by 5 bases, leaving 7 bases between them. Germline lookup yields CDR1 MNHNY and CDR2 SVGAGI (reference sequence). The CDR3 loop is CASSRGETQYF. The CDR3 region has the DNA TGTGCCAGCAGCCGTGGGGAGACCCAGTACTTC.

V and J are TRBV29-1 and TRBJ2-5; 12 positions match TRBD1. The CDR3 length is 13 residues. Germline loops: CDR1 SQVTM, CDR2 ANQGSEA. The J segment lost 5 bases and the V segment lost 5 bases, leaving 3 bases of the junction unmatched. CDR3 DNA sequence: TGCAGCGTTAGAGGGACAGGGGGCGAGACCCAGTACTTC. Encoded protein: CSVRGTGGETQYF.